This T cell receptor (beta chain) derives from a study of TIL therapy for anti-PD-1-resistant metastatic lung cancer (dated by TCRdb to the early 2020s). Background for the entire study: Before any PD-1/PD-L1 blockade was given, tumors were harvested, nivolumab was then administered, and patients who progressed went on to receive lymphodepletion, an infusion of expanded TIL, and IL-2. The cohort was predominantly lung adenocarcinoma, with several EGFR-mutant and two ALK-rearranged tumors, and half of patients were current or former smokers. Enrolled patients had a median age of roughly 54 years (range about 38-85) and a median tumor PD-L1 proportion score of about 5.9%. Clonotypes were tracked across tumor, expanded TIL product and serial blood samples by T cell receptor beta sequencing of tumor and peripheral blood. A median non-synonymous tumor mutation burden of about 1.6 mutations per megabase was determined across the cohort by whole-exome sequencing.

Based on the germline V gene, the CDR1 and CDR2 sequences are MDHEN and SYDVKM. Trimming takes 6 bases off V and 0 bases off J; junction bases not matched to a gene: 6. The CDR3 holds 16 amino acids from the cysteine to the phenylalanine. This entry keeps only the CDR3 DNA: 48 bases, framed from base 1. Per the publication, the time point label means: pre-treatment sample, taken before nivolumab and TIL therapy. A phase I trial run at two centers enrolled adults with stage 4 NSCLC between 2017 and early 2020. Samples came from a single-arm, open-label phase I trial of tumor-infiltrating lymphocyte therapy with nivolumab in advanced non-small cell lung cancer. Blood mononuclear cells from EDTA tubes were isolated by Ficoll gradient, snap-frozen as pellets, and DNA was extracted with a Qiagen mini-prep kit. Broad study findings and their caveats: Because the cohort was highly selected, with more treatment-naive, never-smoker and oncogene-addicted patients than is typical, generalizability is limited. The baseline peripheral repertoire was partially replaced by infused TIL clonotypes, which then decayed over months, and persistence showed no apparent association with response. The study protocol defined all tumor marker inferences as exploratory.

TCR beta CDR3 regions were amplified from genomic DNA by bias-controlled multiplex PCR with the immunoSEQ v3 hsTCRB kit. TCR libraries were sequenced on an Illumina NextSeq 500 to 1.5 million to 2.5 million read pairs for survey level or 5-6 million for deep level. The authors processed their data as follows. V, D and J genes were assigned, non-productive sequences were removed, and clonality was reported by immunoSEQ Analyzer software. Repertoires were compared by productive Simpson clonality and by the Morisita overlap index of productive TRB rearrangements between infused TIL and blood. Absolute clonotype counts in blood were estimated as lymphocyte count times CD3+ fraction times the clone's productive frequency. Imported from immuneACCESS, the table was reduced by TCRdb to in-frame sequences with V and J called. These copies leave out some clones; in studies compared against another copy, an unresolved V gene accounts for under half, and the cause of the remainder is not known. V, J and clone size reflect that table, while D and trimming were determined from the DNA. The sample profile shows under 65,000 clones; approximately 75% of them were found once. The ten biggest clones cover roughly 3% of the sample.

Details on this clone: This receptor's antigen is unknown. No base qualities exist here, and no much larger clone lies one base off it.

The sample was blood, taken at baseline. This receptor was identified in a person aged 25 to 85 with non-small cell lung cancer. The rearrangement combines TRBV28 with TRBJ2-4, with 9 bases aligning to TRBD1. The base sequence is TGTGCCAGCAGCGTGCGACAGGGGGTAGCCAAAAACATTCAGTACTTC. The resulting protein is CASSVRQGVAKNIQYF.